This T cell receptor beta chain came from a study of T cells in Graves' hyperthyroidism and ophthalmopathy. Whole-study results and caveats: Blood samples included most of the expanded thyroid clonotypes exceeding 0.001.

TCR beta CDR3 sequences were amplified from RNA transcripts. When the TCR CDR3 underwent first-round RT-PCR, the HTBI primer set was used. TCRdb reprocessed the multiplex PCR reads with MiXCR, giving one entry per CDR3 protein. The table has 350,000 to 400,000 distinct CDR3 sequences, approximately 19% seen once. The CDR3 contains 14 residues. The trim removed 4 bases at V and 7 bases at J, leaving 5 bases unmatched. CDR1 and CDR2 from the germline V gene are SGHRS and YFSETQ. Exclusion of a patient resulted from uncontrolled infection, other autoimmune disease, pregnancy or lactation. The source of the PBMCs was around 10 ml of fresh peripheral blood. As regards this clonotype: Its antigen is still unknown.

Source material: blood. The receptor was derived from a woman between 18 and 29 years old with Graves' hyperthyroidism. J is TRBJ1-6 and V is TRBV5-1; 7 positions agree with TRBD1. Here the CDR3 DNA reads TGCGCCAGCAGCCTTAGGGGGCCAAATTCACCCCTCCACTTT. Translation gives CASSLRGPNSPLHF.